Below are 19 T cell receptor beta chains sequenced from a single sample in a study of T cell responses to AZD1222 COVID-19 vaccine listed by TCRdb under 2021. The sample's time point label is to be understood as: baseline before first vaccination. Library prep was done by the immunoSEQ multiplex PCR assay. Entries here come from immuneACCESS through TCRdb and include only in-frame sequences with V and J called. Some clones fail to appear in such tables; in the studies checked, an unresolved V gene covers under half of the shortfall, and the cause of the remainder is unknown. The sample yields around 180,000 clones; roughly 92% were counted once. The ten largest account for more than 9% of the sample. The specimen comprised peripheral blood, sampled on day 0 of AZD1222 vaccination. The receptors derive from an adult in good health.

The chain uses TRBV7-2 and TRBJ1-6, with a tentative D call TRBD1 (5 bases). In germline, CDR1 is SGHTA, CDR2 FQGNSA. CDR3 length equals 15 residues. Trimming took off 1 base at V and 10 bases at J, with 14 bases between the two ends. Written as DNA, the CDR3 is TGTGCCAGCAGCTTAGGGACATTAGATGGATCACCCCTCCACTTT. It codes for CASSLGTLDGSPLHF.

V and J are TRBV9 and TRBJ2-6; TRBD2 might be the D (5 bases). Germline values: CDR1 SGDLS, CDR2 YYNGEE. The CDR3 runs 18 residues. Trimming took 1 base from V and 1 from J, leaving 15 bases between them. In DNA, the CDR3 is TGTGCCAGCAGCGTAATCGGGAAGGGAGCGTCTGGGGCCAACGTCCTGACTTTC. Protein: CASSVIGKGASGANVLTF.

The chain is built from TRBV7-2 and TRBJ2-7; 8 bases map to TRBD1. This CDR3 contains 14 residues. In germline, CDR1 is SGHTA, CDR2 FQGNSA. V trimming: 4 bases; J trimming: 5 bases; junction bases outside the gene matches: 7. CDR3 DNA: TGTGCCAGCAGCTCCCCGGGACAGGATAACGAGCAGTACTTC. Encoded protein: CASSSPGQDNEQYF.

The genes are TRBV3-1 (or the pseudogene TRBV3-2) and TRBJ2-5; 9 nucleotides match TRBD2. Germline lookup yields CDR1 LGHDT and CDR2 YNNKEL (reference sequence). V shed 5 bases and J 7 bases; nucleotides not matched to a gene: 11. CDR3 length: 15 residues. The CDR3 loop is CASSNGAGGVRTQYF. CDR3 coding DNA: TGTGCCAGCAGCAACGGAGCGGGGGGAGTTCGGACCCAGTACTTC.

This chain joins TRBV7-5 and TRBJ1-2. TRBV7-5 is a pseudogene segment. CDR3 length equals 16 residues. CDR3 sequence reads: CARSLARPGANYGYTF. DNA for the CDR3: TGTGCCAGAAGCTTAGCCAGGCCGGGGGCCAACTATGGCTACACCTTC.

There are a few counts of this clone. This chain joins TRBV5-4 and TRBJ1-2, with D unclear. Trimming removed 0 bases from V and 2 bases from J, with 11 bases in between. The CDR3 contains 15 residues. In germline, CDR1 is SGHNT, CDR2 YYREEE (reference sequence). This CDR3 reads CASSLGPDLNYGYTF. CDR3 nucleotides: TGTGCCAGCAGCTTGGGTCCGGACCTCAACTATGGCTACACCTTC.

This sequence joins TRBV5-6 and TRBJ1-2; possible D gene TRBD1, 6 bases. This CDR3 is 12 amino acids long. CDR1 is SGHDT, CDR2 YYEEEE, per germline. V was shortened by 4 bases and J by 8 bases, with 12 bases between the two germline ends. CDR3: CASSLETGGYTF. CDR3 nucleotides: TGTGCCAGCAGCCTGGAGACAGGCGGCTACACCTTC. The full variable domain, rest sourced from reference TRBV5-6 and TRBJ1-2, is DAGVTQSPTHLIKTRGQQVTLRCSPKSGHDTVSWYQQALGQGPQFIFQYYEEEERQRGNFPDRFSGHQFPNYSSELNVNALLLGDSALYLCASSLETGGYTFGSGTRLTVV.

The chain is built from TRBV7-2 and TRBJ2-6, with 10 bases fitting TRBD1. Germline CDR1 SGHTA, CDR2 FQGNSA. The CDR3 is 18 residues long. V shed 2 bases and J 2 bases; nucleotides not matched to a gene: 6. CDR3 sequence: CASSLRGTGEAGANVLTF. CDR3 sequence (DNA): TGTGCCAGCAGCTTACGAGGGACAGGGGAGGCTGGGGCCAACGTCCTGACTTTC.

The rearrangement uses TRBV12-3 or TRBV12-4 and TRBJ2-2; no firm D call. The length of the CDR3 is 12 residues. The V and J ends lost 5 bases and 6 bases respectively, with 7 bases between them. CDR3 nucleotide sequence: TGTGCCAGCAGTCCAAGTCCCGGGGAGCTGTTTTTT. Protein: CASSPSPGELFF.

The V call is TRBV3-1 (or the pseudogene TRBV3-2), the J call TRBJ1-6; 9 bases match TRBD1. The CDR3 is 16 amino acids. Germline assignment: CDR1 LGHDT and CDR2 YNNKEL (reference sequence). The trim removed 2 bases at V and 14 bases at J, leaving 13 bases unmatched. The chain's CDR3 is CASSQNRDRAFLSLHF. The DNA of the CDR3 is TGTGCCAGCAGCCAAAACCGGGACAGGGCCTTTTTATCCCTCCACTTT.

The rearrangement joins TRBV3-1 (or the pseudogene TRBV3-2) to TRBJ2-1, with D perhaps TRBD2 (6 bases). V lost 3 bases, J lost 1 base, and 16 bases lay in between. This CDR3 contains 17 residues. Germline V lookup: CDR1 LGHDT, CDR2 YNNKEL (reference sequence). The CDR3 spells CASSQGETSWSYNEQFF. The CDR3 DNA is TGTGCCAGCAGCCAGGGGGAAACTAGCTGGTCCTACAATGAGCAGTTCTTC.

This clone was detected only once. The rearrangement links TRBV19 to TRBJ1-1; D is ambiguous. The CDR3 contains 12 residues. Trimming removed 8 bases from V and 5 bases from J, with 12 bases in between. Germline CDR1 and CDR2: LNHDA and SQIVND (reference sequence). This CDR3 reads CASQVGGTEAFF. For the CDR3, the DNA is TGTGCCAGTCAGGTGGGAGGTACTGAAGCTTTCTTT.

The J gene is TRBJ1-2, the V gene TRBV4-1, with 7 bases matching TRBD1. Trimming at V came to 3 bases and at J to 6 bases, leaving 7 bases not matched to a gene. The length of the CDR3 is 14 residues. Germline CDR1 is MGHRA and CDR2 is YSYEKL. CDR3 loop: CASSQPGGFNGYTF. DNA of the CDR3: TGCGCCAGCAGCCAGCCAGGGGGGTTTAATGGCTACACCTTC.

In DNA form, the CDR3 reads TGTGCCAGCAACCCCCTGGGACAGGGCGAGACCCAGTACTTC. Residues: CASNPLGQGETQYF. The gene calls are TRBV11-2 and TRBJ2-5; 9 nucleotides match TRBD1. Germline lookup yields CDR1 SGHAT and CDR2 FQNNGV. The V segment lost 7 bases and the J segment 5 bases; nucleotides outside the gene matches: 8. CDR3 length equals 14 residues.

The chain links TRBV11-1 to TRBJ2-1; 9 nucleotides match TRBD2. This CDR3 is built from 14 residues. Trimming took 3 bases from V and 8 from J; bases not matched to a gene: 5. The germline gives CDR1 SGHAT, CDR2 FQDESV (reference sequence). The CDR3 DNA follows: TGTGCCAGCAGCTTCCGCGGGAGGGTCGATGAGCAGTTCTTC. Its protein product is CASSFRGRVDEQFF.

The chain recombines TRBV10-1 with TRBJ2-2; D is perhaps TRBD2 (5 bases). CDR3 size: 13 residues. Deletions cut 6 bases from V and 4 bases from J, with 9 bases between. CDR1 is WNHNN, CDR2 SYGVQD, per germline (reference sequence). The CDR3 region has the DNA TGCGCCAGCAGCCGGGATTCCACCGGGGAGCTGTTTTTT. This gives the protein CASSRDSTGELFF.

The V call is TRBV4-2, the J call TRBJ1-5; D is ambiguous. Looked up from germline, CDR1 is LGHNA and CDR2 is YNFKEQ. The CDR3 is 15 residues long. The V and J ends lost 3 bases and 7 bases respectively, with 16 bases between them. CDR3 sequence: CASSHPGQVGQPQHF. In DNA, the CDR3 is TGTGCCAGCAGCCACCCCGGTCAGGTCGGGCAGCCCCAGCATTTT.

CDR3 residues: CASSYALNSGNTIYF. In DNA form, the CDR3 reads TGTGCCAGCAGTTACGCCCTCAACTCTGGAAACACCATATATTTT. This rearrangement joins TRBV6-6 to TRBJ1-3; no definite D call. Germline V CDR1 and CDR2: MNHNY, SVGAGI (reference sequence). Trimming pared 2 bases from V and 0 bases from J, leaving 8 bases between. The CDR3 consists of 15 residues.

This chain connects TRBV4-3 to TRBJ1-4; tentatively, D is TRBD1 (5 bases). V was clipped by 5 bases and J by 0 bases, with 13 bases between them. This CDR3 has 16 residues. Germline V gene data show CDR1 as LGHNA and CDR2 as YSLEER. The CDR3 DNA is TGCGCCAGCAGCGAGGGGACTGAGTCAACTAATGAAAAACTGTTTTTT. It codes for CASSEGTESTNEKLFF.